This T cell receptor (beta chain) was obtained from a study of blood T cell repertoires in COVID-19. Overall study context: Material from acute and convalescent COVID-19 was sourced from the United States, Italy and Spain.

Symptom resolution, clearance, or two negative PCRs marked donors in Cohort 3 as recovered. The CDR3 has 14 residues. Trimming removed 0 bases at V and 9 bases at J, with 9 bases between. CDR1 is MNHEY, CDR2 SVGAGI, per germline. The authors' processing: Using reference gene primer amplification, nucleated cell counts were estimated. Sequencing used immunoSEQ multiplex PCR; TCRdb keeps in-frame clones, though not all of them. For V, J and clone size, that table is used; D and trimming come from the DNA. The table includes approximately 470,000 clones, around 87% detected once. The specimen was PBMCs or T cells enriched from blood (not recorded which). This receptor was taken from a woman younger than 35 who had recovered from COVID-19. The chain employs TRBV6-5 and TRBJ1-6, with D hard to call. This CDR3 reads CASSYSSGISPLHF. In DNA, the CDR3 is TGTGCCAGCAGTTACTCTAGCGGGATTTCACCCCTCCACTTT.